This T cell receptor (beta chain) was sequenced for a study of monozygotic twins with inflammatory bowel disease. The CDR3 length is 14 residues. Germline lookup yields CDR1 LGHNA and CDR2 YSLEER. TCRdb reprocessed the 5' RACE reads and reports one entry per CDR3 protein, with no DNA. There are more than 300,000 distinct CDR3 sequences in the sample, with roughly 2.6% held by the top ten. The TCR was taken from a human donor with ulcerative colitis or Crohn's disease, or a healthy co-twin of an affected twin (not recorded which). Sequencing used blood. The chain combines TRBV4-3 with TRBJ1-1. Here the CDR3 reads CASSQDVRNTEAFF.